These 30 T cell receptor beta chains were sequenced from one sample in a study of blood T cell repertoires in COVID-19 (dated by TCRdb to about 2020). The library was obtained by the immunoSEQ multiplex PCR assay. Held by TCRdb, this immuneACCESS table contains in-frame sequences only and omits some clones. Under half of the omission traces to an unresolved V gene where checked; the cause of the rest is unknown. The sample table lists roughly 60,000 clones, 85% of them with a count of one. The ten largest clones add up to approximately 16% of the sample. Source material: peripheral blood. These TCRs come from a human donor in a cohort sampled during active COVID-19.

This chain connects TRBV11-2 to TRBJ2-7, with 9 bases aligning to TRBD2. The length of the CDR3 is 15 residues. Germline CDR1 is SGHAT and CDR2 is FQNNGV. J lost 7 bases, V lost 2 bases, and 9 bases had no gene match. The CDR3 DNA reads TGTGCCAGCAGCTTACGATTAGCGGGGGTACCTGAGCAGTACTTC. Translating gives CASSLRLAGVPEQYF.

This clone came up a few times. The rearrangement uses TRBV2 and TRBJ1-4, with D possibly being TRBD1 (6 bases). Trimming stripped 6 bases from V and 5 bases from J, with 16 bases between. CDR1 is SNHLY and CDR2 is FYNNEI in the germline V gene. The CDR3 spans 15 residues. CDR3 DNA: TGTGCCAGCAGCGCCGGGACACTTCTCAATGAAAAACTGTTTTTT. Its translation: CASSAGTLLNEKLFF.

This chain uses TRBV9 with TRBJ1-1; D uncertain. Germline CDR1 reads SGDLS; CDR2 reads YYNGEE. The CDR3 sequence is 16 residues long. Deletions cut 3 bases from V and 1 base from J, with 16 bases between. CDR3 coding DNA: TGTGCCAGCAGCGAAGGAGCCCTATTCGGGAACACTGAAGCTTTCTTT. It specifies CASSEGALFGNTEAFF. The variable domain in full, completed from reference TRBV9 and TRBJ1-1, reads DSGVTQTPKHLITATGQRVTLRCSPRSGDLSVYWYQQSLDQGLQFLIQYYNGEERAKGNILERFSAQQFPDLHSELNLSSLELGDSALYFCASSEGALFGNTEAFFGQGTRLTVV.

The chain combines TRBV19 with TRBJ1-2; 10 nucleotides align to TRBD1. Losses at the gene ends were 5 bases for V and 4 bases for J; bases not matched to a gene: 10. CDR1 and CDR2 (germline): LNHDA, SQIVND (reference sequence). The length of the CDR3 is 16 residues. The CDR3 DNA sequence: TGTGCCAGTAGTCCAGGGACAGGGGTCACAGGCTATGGCTACACCTTC. Protein: CASSPGTGVTGYGYTF. Supplemented by reference TRBV19 and TRBJ1-2, the full variable domain reads DGGITQSPKYLFRKEGQNVTLSCEQNLNHDAMYWYRQDPGQGLRLIYYSQIVNDFQKGDIAEGYSVSREKKESFPLTVTSAQKNPTAFYLCASSPGTGVTGYGYTFGSGTRLTVV.

The V call is TRBV29-1, the J call TRBJ1-1; the D gene is possibly TRBD1 (5 bases). Germline V gives CDR1 SQVTM, CDR2 ANQGSEA. V was shortened by 3 bases and J by 11 bases, with 10 bases between the two germline ends. The CDR3 has 10 residues. The CDR3 nucleotides read TGCAGCGTTGATGGGGCCGGGGCTTTCTTT. This gives the protein CSVDGAGAFF.

There are many counts of this clone. V gene TRBV7-9 combines with J gene TRBJ1-6; 7 bases fit TRBD1. The V gene end was trimmed by 8 bases and the J gene end by 0 bases; junction bases not matched to a gene: 1. The length of the CDR3 is 14 residues. Looked up from germline, CDR1 is SEHNR and CDR2 is FQNEAQ (reference sequence). Written as DNA, the CDR3 is TGTGCCAGCGGACAGGACTCCTATAATTCACCCCTCCACTTT. Translation: CASGQDSYNSPLHF.

As regards this clone: The sample holds other DNA sequences that translate to the same CDR3. The chain recombines TRBV20-1 with TRBJ2-7, with D hard to call. Germline CDR1 reads DFQATT; CDR2 reads SNEGSKA (reference sequence). The V gene lost 3 bases and the J gene lost 7 bases, with 10 bases spanning the gap. The CDR3 extends over 11 amino acids. The CDR3 sequence: CSARSGHEQYF. The CDR3 DNA is TGCAGTGCTAGGTCGGGTCATGAGCAGTACTTC.

This clone was counted many times. This sequence joins TRBV13 and TRBJ1-2; tentatively, D is TRBD1 (5 bases). Germline CDR1 and CDR2: PRHDT and FYEKMQ (reference sequence). The ends were cut back, 1 base at V and 6 bases at J, with 9 bases in the middle. The CDR3 has 13 residues. CDR3 nucleotides: TGTGCCAGCAGCTTAGTGCCCAGGGATGGCTACACCTTC. Translation: CASSLVPRDGYTF.

The genes are TRBV28 and TRBJ2-7; 7 positions agree with TRBD2. In germline, CDR1 is MDHEN, CDR2 SYDVKM. With 10 bases clipped from V and 4 bases from J, the junction kept 10 bases outside the gene matches. The CDR3 consists of 13 residues. The CDR3 here is CATMGGGLYEQYF. DNA for the CDR3: TGTGCCACCATGGGGGGGGGACTTTACGAGCAGTACTTC.

The chain employs TRBV5-8 and TRBJ2-1; possible D gene TRBD2, 6 bases. The germline CDR1 and CDR2 sequences are SGHTS and YDEGEE. Trimming removed 7 bases from V and 10 bases from J, with 21 bases in between. The CDR3 runs to 14 residues. CDR3 coding DNA: TGTGCCAGCTCCCGGGACTCTGCGGAGTGGGAGCAGTTCTTC. It encodes CASSRDSAEWEQFF.

The chain recombines TRBV6-5 with TRBJ1-2; the match to TRBD1 covers 7 bases. Germline V lookup: CDR1 MNHEY, CDR2 SVGAGI. With 6 bases clipped from V and 1 base from J, the junction kept 8 bases outside the gene matches. There are 15 residues in the CDR3. The CDR3 here is CASSGQVTLNYGYTF. The CDR3 DNA follows: TGTGCCAGCAGCGGACAGGTAACCCTTAACTATGGCTACACCTTC.

This sequence joins TRBV6-5 and TRBJ1-2; D remains unclear. V was shortened by 5 bases and J by 8 bases, with 12 bases between the two germline ends. The CDR3 sequence is 12 residues long. Germline CDR1 MNHEY, CDR2 SVGAGI. CDR3 region: CASSRLSRGYTF. The CDR3 DNA reads as TGTGCCAGCAGTCGACTCAGTAGAGGCTACACCTTC.

This chain connects TRBV30 to TRBJ2-5; maybe TRBD1 (6 bases). V was pared by 0 bases and J by 7 bases, with 18 bases between. Germline-derived CDR1 and CDR2 are GTSNPN and SVGIG (reference sequence). The CDR3 contains 15 residues. The CDR3, as DNA: TGTGCCTGGAGTGTACAGGGTTGGAGAGTCGGGACCCAGTACTTC. Translation gives CAWSVQGWRVGTQYF.

The chain carries TRBV6-5 and TRBJ2-7; 8 bases map to TRBD2. With 6 bases clipped from V and 3 bases from J, the junction kept 7 bases outside the gene matches. The CDR3 has 14 amino acids. CDR1 is MNHEY and CDR2 is SVGAGI in the germline V gene. The CDR3 loop is CASSRPGTSYEQYF. For the CDR3, the DNA is TGTGCCAGCAGCAGACCCGGGACTAGCTACGAGCAGTACTTC.

The chain employs TRBV7-9 and TRBJ2-3, with unresolved D. V lost 2 bases and J lost 0, with 9 bases in between. CDR3 length: 15 amino acids. The V gene's germline CDR1 is SEHNR and CDR2 FQNEAQ (reference sequence). CDR3 sequence: CASSLPTESTDTQYF. The CDR3, as DNA: TGTGCCAGCAGCTTACCCACAGAGAGCACAGATACGCAGTATTTT.

The V and J genes are TRBV4-1 and TRBJ2-7; D gene uncertain. The length of the CDR3 is 15 residues. The ends were cut back, 1 base at V and 7 bases at J, with 17 bases in the middle. Germline CDR1 is MGHRA and CDR2 is YSYEKL. The CDR3 DNA sequence: TGCGCCAGCAGCCAAGTTGAAAGGCTACTACATGAGCAGTACTTC. This sequence encodes CASSQVERLLHEQYF.

This rearrangement joins TRBV7-2 to TRBJ2-1, with D possibly matching TRBD2 (5 bases). The ends were cut back, 8 bases at V and 4 bases at J, with 18 bases in the middle. In germline, CDR1 is SGHTA, CDR2 FQGNSA. The CDR3 consists of 15 residues. CDR3 protein: CASGDRVALYNEQFF. In DNA form, the CDR3 reads TGTGCCAGCGGGGATAGAGTAGCGCTATACAATGAGCAGTTCTTC.

The J gene is TRBJ2-4, the V gene TRBV7-2, with 9 bases aligning to TRBD2. V trimming: 5 bases; J trimming: 7 bases; junction bases outside the gene matches: 12. CDR1 is SGHTA and CDR2 is FQGNSA in the germline V gene. This CDR3 is 16 amino acids long. The CDR3 loop reads CASSALLPGLANIQYF. CDR3 sequence (DNA): TGTGCCAGCAGCGCCCTACTGCCGGGACTAGCCAACATTCAGTACTTC.

The chain couples TRBV5-1 to TRBJ2-7; D might be TRBD1 (5 bases). Per the germline V gene, CDR1 is SGHRS and CDR2 is YFSETQ. Trimming cost V 0 bases and J 3 bases, with 13 bases left between them. The length of the CDR3 is 15 residues. The CDR3 bases are TGCGCCAGCAGCTTGGTCGACAGCAACCTCTACGAGCAGTACTTC. Encoded protein: CASSLVDSNLYEQYF.

The chain recombines TRBV5-6 with TRBJ2-2; D call uncertain. Germline-derived CDR1 and CDR2 are SGHDT and YYEEEE. V lost 4 bases to trimming and J lost 5 bases, with 9 bases between them. This CDR3 has 13 amino acids. The CDR3 DNA sequence: TGTGCCAGCAGCCCTAGAGGTACCGGGGAGCTGTTTTTT. Its protein product is CASSPRGTGELFF.

This clone was observed a single time. The rearrangement joins TRBV30 to TRBJ1-6; 12 bases map to TRBD1. The CDR3 is made up of 14 amino acids. The V gene end was trimmed by 6 bases and the J gene end by 7 bases; junction bases not matched to a gene: 4. The germline gives CDR1 GTSNPN, CDR2 SVGIG (reference sequence). The CDR3 DNA sequence: TGTGCCTGTTGGGACAGGGGGCTGAATTCACCCCTCCACTTT. Translation: CACWDRGLNSPLHF.

V gene TRBV7-3 combines with J gene TRBJ2-1; tentatively, D is TRBD2 (6 bases). The V gene lost 6 bases and the J gene lost 5 bases, with 32 bases spanning the gap. The CDR3 runs to 20 residues. CDR1 is SGHTA, CDR2 FQGTGA, per germline. The CDR3 coding sequence is TGTGCCAGCAGTAGCGGACGTCCGGGACTGCTTAGGACTGGTAACAATGAGCAGTTCTTC. Its protein product is CASSSGRPGLLRTGNNEQFF.

The V call is TRBV11-2, the J call TRBJ2-3; D is unclear. Trimming pared 1 base from V and 4 bases from J, leaving 6 bases between. The CDR3 is made up of 13 amino acids. Per germline, CDR1 SGHAT and CDR2 FQNNGV. CDR3 residues: CASSLGGSDTQYF. CDR3 in DNA: TGTGCCAGCAGCTTAGGAGGTTCAGATACGCAGTATTTT.

The chain is built from TRBV10-3 and TRBJ2-3; 13 positions agree with TRBD2. The CDR3 extends over 18 amino acids. V dropped 2 bases and J dropped 6; count of bases not matched to a gene: 11. Germline CDR1 is ENHRY and CDR2 is SYGVKD. CDR3 loop: CAISEAELAGGRMDTQYF. CDR3 bases: TGTGCCATCAGTGAGGCCGAACTAGCGGGGGGGCGAATGGATACGCAGTATTTT.

This chain connects TRBV6-2 or TRBV6-3 to TRBJ2-7; TRBD1 agrees at 8 bases. The length of the CDR3 is 13 residues. Germline CDR1 and CDR2: MNHEY and SVGEGT. Germline trimming cut 2 bases from V and 6 bases from J; bases unmatched to any gene: 3. In DNA, the CDR3 is TGTGCCAGCAGTTACGGCAGGGGGCGCGAGCAGTACTTC. It yields the protein CASSYGRGREQYF.

The V call is TRBV11-2, the J call TRBJ1-3, with TRBD1 as a possible D gene (5 bases). The germline V gene encodes CDR1 SGHAT and CDR2 FQNNGV. This CDR3 has 13 residues. The germline V and J ends were trimmed by 3 bases and 4 bases, with 7 bases remaining between them. This CDR3 is CASSLTEGNTIYF. The CDR3, as DNA: TGTGCCAGCAGCTTGACAGAGGGAAACACCATATATTTT.

A note on this clone: Other DNA sequences of this sample code for an identical CDR3. The rearrangement uses TRBV7-9 and TRBJ2-1; no definite D call. The CDR3 totals 10 residues. CDR1 is SEHNR, CDR2 FQNEAQ, per germline (reference sequence). V lost 4 bases to trimming and J lost 9 bases, with 4 bases between them. The CDR3 here is CASSWPEQFF. The CDR3 bases are TGTGCCAGCAGCTGGCCTGAGCAGTTCTTC. The whole variable domain, filled in from reference TRBV7-9 and TRBJ2-1, reads DTGVSQNPRHKITKRGQNVTFRCDPISEHNRLYWYRQTLGQGPEFLTYFQNEAQLEKSRLLSDRFSAERPKGSFSTLEIQRTEQGDSAMYLCASSWPEQFFGPGTRLTVL.

The chain is built from TRBV18 and TRBJ2-1; 12 bases are shared with TRBD2. CDR1 and CDR2 from the germline V gene are KGHSH and LQKENI. With 4 bases clipped from V and 4 bases from J, the junction kept 2 bases outside the gene matches. The CDR3 contains 15 residues. The CDR3: CASSQTSGGYNEQFF. Here the CDR3 DNA reads TGTGCCAGCTCACAAACTAGCGGGGGGTACAATGAGCAGTTCTTC.

The chain couples TRBV27 to TRBJ2-7, with TRBD1 matching 8 bases. CDR1 and CDR2 (germline): MNHEY, SMNVEV (reference sequence). This CDR3 has 14 amino acids. Unmatched junction bases numbered 6, after V lost 8 bases and J lost 0 bases. The CDR3 bases are TGTGCCAGCGCCCCCGGGACAGGCTCCTACGAGCAGTACTTC. Translating it yields CASAPGTGSYEQYF.

J is TRBJ2-6 and V is TRBV3-1 (or the pseudogene TRBV3-2), with D possibly matching TRBD1 (6 bases). The length of the CDR3 is 16 residues. V was clipped by 2 bases and J by 2 bases, with 10 bases between them. Per the germline V gene, CDR1 is LGHDT and CDR2 is YNNKEL (reference sequence). CDR3 region: CASSQRRDTGANVLTF. CDR3 bases: TGTGCCAGCAGCCAACGCAGGGACACTGGGGCCAACGTCCTGACTTTC.